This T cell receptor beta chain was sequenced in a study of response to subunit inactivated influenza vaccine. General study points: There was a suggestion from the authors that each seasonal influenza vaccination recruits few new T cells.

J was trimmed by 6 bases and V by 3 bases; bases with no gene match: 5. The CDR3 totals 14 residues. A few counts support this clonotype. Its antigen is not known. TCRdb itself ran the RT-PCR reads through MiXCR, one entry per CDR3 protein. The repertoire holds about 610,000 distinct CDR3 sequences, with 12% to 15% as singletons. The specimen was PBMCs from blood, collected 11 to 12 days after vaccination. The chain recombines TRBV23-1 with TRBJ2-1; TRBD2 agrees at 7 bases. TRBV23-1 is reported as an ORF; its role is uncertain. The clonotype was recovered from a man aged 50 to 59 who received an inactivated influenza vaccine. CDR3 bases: TGCGCCAGCAGTCAGGCGGGAGCCTGCAATGAGCAGTTCTTC. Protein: CASSQAGACNEQFF.